A single sample gave rise to the 4 T cell receptor beta chains below, sequenced in a study of early T cells in non-severe SARS-CoV-2 infection. TCRdb reprocessed the 5' RACE reads with MiXCR, giving one entry per CDR3 protein. The sample lists approximately 69,000 distinct CDR3 sequences; about an eighth were seen once. Source: whole blood, taken at baseline. The receptors stem from an adult who was a healthcare worker with PCR-confirmed SARS-CoV-2 infection or an uninfected control (not recorded which).

This clonotype was counted at least ten times. The CDR3 nucleotides read TGTGCCACCAGCAGGGGAGACCAGGGGGCTATGAATGAGCAGTTCTTC. It is translated as CATSRGDQGAMNEQFF. The chain has TRBV15 and TRBJ2-1, with 8 bases aligning to TRBD1. CDR3 length equals 16 residues. Germline V gene lookup returns CDR1 LNHNV and CDR2 YYDKDF (reference sequence). The ends lost 3 bases at V and 7 bases at J; junction bases unmatched: 11. Drawing the rest from reference TRBV15 and TRBJ2-1, the complete variable domain is DAMVIQNPRYQVTQFGKPVTLSCSQTLNHNVMYWYQQKSSQAPKLLFHYYDKDFNNEADTPDNFQSRRPNTSFCFLDIRSPGLGDTAMYLCATSRGDQGAMNEQFFGPGTRLTVL.

The CDR3 bases are TGTGCCAGCAAAACCTTCGGGACAGGCGTACAGGATGAGCAGTTCTTC. Protein: CASKTFGTGVQDEQFF. V gene TRBV6-5 combines with J gene TRBJ2-1, with 8 bases identical to TRBD1. Germline CDR1 is MNHEY and CDR2 is SVGAGI. The J segment lost 8 bases and the V segment lost 7 bases, leaving 16 bases of the junction unmatched. This CDR3 has 16 residues.

This clonotype appeared many times. The chain has TRBV7-6 and TRBJ2-1; D is undetermined. This CDR3 spans 13 amino acids. Trimming pared 1 base from V and 7 bases from J, leaving 8 bases between. Germline V gene lookup returns CDR1 SGHVS and CDR2 FNYEAQ. The CDR3: CASSLVLPNEQFF. The CDR3 DNA is TGTGCCAGCAGCTTAGTCCTCCCGAATGAGCAGTTCTTC.

A few counts support this clonotype. The chain is built from TRBV5-1 and TRBJ2-3; 9 bases agree with TRBD1. The germline V gene encodes CDR1 SGHRS and CDR2 YFSETQ. This CDR3 is built from 14 residues. The ends lost 4 bases at V and 3 bases at J; junction bases unmatched: 3. Written as DNA, the CDR3 is TGCGCCAGCAGCCCCGACAGGGGGACAGATACGCAGTATTTT. As protein: CASSPDRGTDTQYF. Full variable domain (missing parts from reference TRBV5-1 and TRBJ2-3): KAGVTQTPRYLIKTRGQQVTLSCSPISGHRSVSWYQQTPGQGLQFLFEYFSETQRNKGNFPGRFSGRQFSNSRSEMNVSTLELGDSALYLCASSPDRGTDTQYFGPGTRLTVL.